This T cell receptor beta chain was identified in a study of T cells after yellow fever vaccination. The germline V gene encodes CDR1 LGHDT and CDR2 YNNKEL (reference sequence). The V gene end was trimmed by 7 bases and the J gene end by 5 bases; junction bases not matched to a gene: 8. The CDR3 length is 14 residues. Each CDR3 protein gets one entry after TCRdb re-called the 5' RACE reads with MiXCR. This table holds about 350,000 distinct CDR3 sequences, around 8.1% found once. This clonotype was counted between two and nine times. The sample was PBMCs, taken about 49 days after the first yellow fever vaccination. This chain links TRBV3-1 with TRBJ1-2, with TRBD1 matching 9 bases. The sequence derives from a man aged 18-30 years who received the YFV17D yellow fever vaccine. CDR3 sequence (DNA): TGTGCCAGCACCCCGACAGGGGGGAGGTATGGCTACACCTTC. This gives the protein CASTPTGGRYGYTF.